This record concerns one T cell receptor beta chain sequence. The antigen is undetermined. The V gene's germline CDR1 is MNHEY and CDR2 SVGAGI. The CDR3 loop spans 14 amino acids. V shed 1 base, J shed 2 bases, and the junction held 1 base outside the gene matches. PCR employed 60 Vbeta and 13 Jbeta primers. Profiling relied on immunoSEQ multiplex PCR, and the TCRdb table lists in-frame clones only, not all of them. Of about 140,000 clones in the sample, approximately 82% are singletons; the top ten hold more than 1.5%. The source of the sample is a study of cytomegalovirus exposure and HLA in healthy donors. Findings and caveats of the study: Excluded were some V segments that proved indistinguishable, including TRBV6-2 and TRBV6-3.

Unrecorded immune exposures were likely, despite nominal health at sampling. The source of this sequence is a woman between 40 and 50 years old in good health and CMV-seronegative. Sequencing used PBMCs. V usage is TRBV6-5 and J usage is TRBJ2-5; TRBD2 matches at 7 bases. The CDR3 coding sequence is TGTGCCAGCAGTTACTGGGAGGGGCAAGAGACCCAGTACTTC. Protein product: CASSYWEGQETQYF.